This TCR beta chain is drawn from a study of blood T cell repertoires in COVID-19. Looking at the study overall: Researchers got acute and convalescent COVID-19 samples from the United States, Italy and Spain.

Clones were sequenced by immunoSEQ multiplex PCR, and TCRdb holds only the in-frame ones, with some missing. The profile shows about 220,000 clones, approximately 85% of them singletons. Trimming stripped 0 bases from V and 5 bases from J, with 17 bases between. CDR3 length equals 16 residues. Germline assignment: CDR1 SGHRS and CDR2 YFSETQ. V gene TRBV5-1 combines with J gene TRBJ1-2, with D unclear. The clonotype originates from a woman in her 70s with COVID-19, enrolled during active disease. Sequencing used peripheral blood. CDR3 coding DNA: TGCGCCAGCAGCTTGGCTGGGGAGACGTATCGGTATGGCTACACCTTC. It codes for CASSLAGETYRYGYTF.